Sequencing of this T cell receptor beta chain was carried out in a study of a mutant IDH1 vaccine in newly diagnosed glioma (dated by TCRdb to the early 2020s). Notes on the research overall: Eight vaccinations were administered to patients in weeks 1, 3, 5, 7, 11, 15, 19 and 23, corresponding to visits V03 through V10. Vaccination started 4-6 weeks after radiotherapy alone, or was given together with temozolomide cycles in the groups whose treatment included chemotherapy. Of the approximately 30 treated patients, approximately 60% were male and around 40% were female, and the mean age was roughly 40 years. Before enrollment, most patients had been given radiochemotherapy with temozolomide as standard therapy, while the rest had received either radiotherapy alone or temozolomide alone. Peripheral blood was drawn at six visits: V03 (baseline), V05, V07, V10, V12 and V13. For exploratory analyses, longitudinal TCRB deep sequencing was carried out in roughly 23 treated patients wherever samples were available. Broad study findings and their caveats: The authors noted that analyses of patient blood samples could not be reproduced because of sample limitations. Pseudoprogression appeared unrelated to alterations in the top peripheral T cell clonotypes detected by TCRB sequencing. Availability determined which PBMC samples were chosen for TCRB deep sequencing. Across multiple MHC alleles, vaccine-induced immune responses were seen in 90% to 95% of patients.

In the paper's terms, the time point label means: week 5, during vaccination. A 20-mer mutant IDH1 peptide at 300 micrograms in Montanide made up each vaccine dose, which was injected subcutaneously together with topical imiquimod. All donors had newly diagnosed IDH1-mutant astrocytomas of WHO grade 3 or 4 that showed loss of nuclear ATRX. The samples were drawn from NOA16, a multicentre, single-arm, open-label phase I trial in Germany that tested a mutant IDH1 peptide vaccine in humans for the first time. Genomic DNA for TCRB sequencing was extracted from EDTA blood using the DNeasy Blood and Tissue Kit. The library was produced with the immunoSEQ multiplex PCR assay. The hsTCRB Kit was used according to the manufacturer's protocol to amplify rearranged TCR beta chain sequences. Sequencing of TCRB libraries was carried out on an Illumina MiSeq. In the original analysis: Demultiplexing, trimming and gene mapping were performed with the kit vendor's proprietary platform. TCRdb's version of the immuneACCESS table is confined to in-frame rearrangements and falls short of the full clone set. An unresolved V gene accounts for under half of the shortfall where checked; the remainder is of unknown origin. The V and J calls and the clone size are those of that table, but D and trimming were determined from the DNA. The sample data list some 51,000 clones, and about three quarters of these were observed just once. The ten largest clones capture around 4.9% of the sample.

In the case of this clone: Which antigen it targets is not known. Qualities for individual bases were not recorded, and no much larger clone is one base off.

The sequence was obtained from a man aged 50-59 years with glioma. The sample consisted of PBMCs, taken from a glioma patient whose treatment included an IDH1 peptide vaccine.

CDR3 region: CASSFGDFYEQYF. The DNA sequence is given as TGTGCCAGCAGTTTTGGGGATTTCTACGAGCAGTACTTC. In this chain, TRBV27 is recombined with TRBJ2-7; confidence is insufficient to name the D gene. V loses 3 bases of germline sequence and J loses 3 bases, and the interval between the two ends is 9 bases. From the germline V gene (reference sequence), CDR1 is MNHEY and CDR2 is SMNVEV. From the cysteine up to the phenylalanine, the CDR3 has a length of 13 residues. The CDR3 DNA has 39 bases and is translated from base 1.